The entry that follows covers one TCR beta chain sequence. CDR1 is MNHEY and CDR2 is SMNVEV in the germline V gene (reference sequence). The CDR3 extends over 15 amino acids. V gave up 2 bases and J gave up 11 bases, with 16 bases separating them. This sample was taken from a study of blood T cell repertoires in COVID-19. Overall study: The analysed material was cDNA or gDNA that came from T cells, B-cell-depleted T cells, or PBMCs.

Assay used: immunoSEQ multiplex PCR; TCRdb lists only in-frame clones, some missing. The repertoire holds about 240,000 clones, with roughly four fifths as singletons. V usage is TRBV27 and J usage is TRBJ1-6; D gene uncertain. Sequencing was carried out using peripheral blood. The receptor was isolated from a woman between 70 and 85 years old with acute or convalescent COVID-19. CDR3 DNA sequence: TGTGCCAGCAGTTTACGTCCACCGGCGGCCGCACCCCTCCACTTT. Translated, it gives CASSLRPPAAAPLHF.